This TCR beta chain originates from a study of cytomegalovirus exposure and HLA in healthy donors. The primer mix had 60 Vbeta and 13 Jbeta primers. Produced via immunoSEQ multiplex PCR; TCRdb's table is partial and in-frame only. The data hold roughly 200,000 clones, with 65% to 85% observed a single time. Input material: PBMCs. The receptor comes from a man aged 40-49 years in good health and CMV-seropositive.

The CDR3 sequence is CASSLIDRGNSPLHF. The CDR3 region has the DNA TGTGCCAGCAGTTTAATCGACAGGGGTAATTCACCCCTCCACTTT. The V gene is TRBV27, the J gene TRBJ1-6; 8 bases agree with TRBD1. The junction had 3 bases not matched to a gene; V was cut back by 2 bases and J by 6 bases. The CDR3 contains 15 residues. CDR1 is MNHEY and CDR2 is SMNVEV in the germline V gene (reference sequence).